The present entry profiles one T cell receptor beta chain with its context. Antigen specificity is unknown. The sample originates from a study of post-analysis software for immune sequencing data. Broader study findings: People with multiple sclerosis had a significantly lower normalized Chao1 diversity than controls did. TRBV5-6, TRBV5-1 and TRBV20-1 belonged to a set of about five TRBV segments that were more frequent in patients than controls.

Carried by the TCR beta cDNA libraries were unique molecular identifiers. TCRdb redid the calling of the PCR reads with MiXCR, one entry per CDR3 protein. Found here are about 380,000 distinct CDR3 sequences, less than 40% of them singletons; the top ten hold over 10%. The CDR3 consists of 17 residues. The V end was cut by 3 bases, the J end by 2 bases, with 17 bases between. From germline, CDR1 is SGHTA and CDR2 FQGNSA. The rearrangement joins TRBV7-2 to TRBJ1-5, with D possibly being TRBD1 (5 bases). The receptor comes from a girl between 10 and 17 years old with multiple sclerosis. The sample taken for sequencing was blood. The CDR3 bases are TGTGCCAGCAGCTTGCCTCCGGGACCTTCTGGCAATCAGCCCCAGCATTTT. Its translation: CASSLPPGPSGNQPQHF.